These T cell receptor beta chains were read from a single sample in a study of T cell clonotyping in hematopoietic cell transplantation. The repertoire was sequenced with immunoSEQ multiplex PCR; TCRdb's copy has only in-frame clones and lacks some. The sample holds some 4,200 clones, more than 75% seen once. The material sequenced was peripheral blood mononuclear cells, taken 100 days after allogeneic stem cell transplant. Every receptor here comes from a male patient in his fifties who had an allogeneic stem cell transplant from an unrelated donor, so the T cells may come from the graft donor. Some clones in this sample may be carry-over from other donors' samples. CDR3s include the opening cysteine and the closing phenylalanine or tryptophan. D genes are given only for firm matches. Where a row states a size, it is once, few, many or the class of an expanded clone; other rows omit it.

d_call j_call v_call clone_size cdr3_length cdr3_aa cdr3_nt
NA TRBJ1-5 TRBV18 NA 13 CASSPEGNQPQHF TGTGCCAGCTCACCAGAGGGAAATCAGCCCCAGCATTTT
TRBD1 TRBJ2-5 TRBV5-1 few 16 CASSLFTTGGGETQYF TGCGCCAGCAGCTTGTTTACGACAGGGGGTGGGGAGACCCAGTACTTC
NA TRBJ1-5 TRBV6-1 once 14 CASSDQGPGQPQHF TGTGCCAGCAGTGATCAGGGTCCAGGACAGCCCCAGCATTTT
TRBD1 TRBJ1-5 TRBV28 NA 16 CASSHGTGVGNQPQHF TGTGCCAGCAGCCACGGGACAGGGGTCGGGAATCAGCCCCAGCATTTT
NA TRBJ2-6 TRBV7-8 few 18 CASSLVGLDFSGANVLTF TGTGCCAGCAGCTTAGTGGGACTGGACTTCTCTGGGGCCAACGTCCTGACTTTC
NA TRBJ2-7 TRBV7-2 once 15 CASSLVPGGSYEQYF TGTGCCAGCAGCTTAGTGCCAGGGGGGTCCTACGAGCAGTACTTC
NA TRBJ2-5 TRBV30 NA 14 CAWSWFSIQETQYF TGTGCCTGGAGCTGGTTCAGTATACAAGAGACCCAGTACTTC
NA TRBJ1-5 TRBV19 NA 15 CASSIIRGRDQPQHF TGTGCCAGTAGTATCATCCGGGGTCGGGATCAGCCCCAGCATTTT
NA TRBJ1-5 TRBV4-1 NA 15 CASSPSPGGGQPQHF TGCGCCAGCAGCCCCAGTCCGGGGGGCGGTCAGCCCCAGCATTTT
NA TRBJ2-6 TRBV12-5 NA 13 CASGISGANVLTF TGTGCTAGTGGAATCTCTGGGGCCAACGTCCTGACTTTC
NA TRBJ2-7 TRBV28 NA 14 CASRPGGLGYEQYF TGTGCCAGCAGGCCGGGGGGCCTGGGGTACGAGCAGTACTTC
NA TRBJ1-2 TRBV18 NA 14 CASSPLEGNYGYTF TGTGCCAGCTCACCACTGGAGGGGAACTATGGCTACACCTTC
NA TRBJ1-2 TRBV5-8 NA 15 CASSYPNELNYGYTF TGTGCCAGCAGCTACCCGAACGAACTTAACTATGGCTACACCTTC
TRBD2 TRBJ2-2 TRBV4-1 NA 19 CASSKRTGTSDPNTGELFF TGCGCCAGCAGCAAACGGACCGGGACTAGCGACCCGAACACCGGGGAGCTGTTTTTT
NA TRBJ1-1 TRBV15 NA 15 CATSRGRSSNTEAFF TGTGCCACCAGCAGAGGGAGGTCCTCGAACACTGAAGCTTTCTTT
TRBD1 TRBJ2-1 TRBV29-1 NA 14 CSVGNRGAINEQFF TGCAGCGTTGGGAACAGGGGCGCGATCAATGAGCAGTTCTTC
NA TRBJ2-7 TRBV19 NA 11 CASSTIYEQYF TGTGCCAGTAGTACGATCTACGAGCAGTACTTC
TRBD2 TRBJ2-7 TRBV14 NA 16 CASSQGSGRASYEQYF TGTGCCAGCAGCCAGGGAAGCGGGAGGGCATCCTACGAGCAGTACTTC
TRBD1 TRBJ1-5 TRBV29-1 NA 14 CSVRDRGSNQPQHF TGCAGCGTTCGTGACAGGGGTAGCAATCAGCCCCAGCATTTT
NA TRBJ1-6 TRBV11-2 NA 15 CASSLVLLGDSPLHF TGTGCCAGCAGCTTAGTCTTACTGGGAGATTCACCCCTCCACTTT
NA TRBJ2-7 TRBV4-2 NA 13 CASSQGLSFEQYF TGTGCCAGCAGCCAAGGGCTCTCCTTCGAGCAGTACTTC
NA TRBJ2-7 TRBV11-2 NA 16 CASSPPTPGLSHEQYF TGTGCCAGCAGCCCTCCCACCCCAGGTCTTTCCCACGAGCAGTACTTC
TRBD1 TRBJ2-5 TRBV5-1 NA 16 CASSSQPTGGRETQYF TGCGCCAGCAGCTCTCAGCCGACAGGGGGCCGGGAGACCCAGTACTTC
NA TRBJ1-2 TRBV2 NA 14 CASSRDTGDYGYTF TGTGCCAGCAGTCGGGACACCGGGGACTATGGCTACACCTTC
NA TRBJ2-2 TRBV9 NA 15 CASSSPGSNTGELFF TGTGCCAGCAGCTCACCGGGGTCTAACACCGGGGAGCTGTTTTTT
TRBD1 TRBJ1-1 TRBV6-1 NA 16 CASSERRQGLNTEAFF TGTGCCAGCAGTGAACGACGACAGGGGTTAAACACTGAAGCTTTCTTT
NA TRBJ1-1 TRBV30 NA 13 CAWSVGTDTEAFF TGTGCCTGGAGTGTGGGGACGGACACTGAAGCTTTCTTT
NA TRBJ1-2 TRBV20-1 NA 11 CSAPKGEGYTF TGCAGTGCCCCAAAGGGGGAAGGCTACACCTTC
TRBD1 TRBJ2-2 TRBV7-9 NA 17 CASNDPLTGEWTGELFF TGTGCCAGCAACGATCCTCTAACAGGGGAGTGGACCGGGGAGCTGTTTTTT
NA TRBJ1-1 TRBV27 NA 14 CASRGQSLNTEAFF TGTGCCAGCAGAGGACAGTCTTTGAACACTGAAGCTTTCTTT
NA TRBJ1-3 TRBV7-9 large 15 CASNRGDGLKRDEYF TGTGCCAGCAACCGAGGGGACGGCCTGAAACGTGATGAATATTTT
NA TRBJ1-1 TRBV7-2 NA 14 CASSSTDGYGEAFF TGTGCCAGCAGCTCCACAGACGGGTATGGCGAAGCTTTCTTT
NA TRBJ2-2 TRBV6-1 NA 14 CANRLDMNTGELFF TGTGCCAATAGACTAGATATGAACACCGGGGAGCTGTTTTTT
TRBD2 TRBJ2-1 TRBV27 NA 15 CASSFRGGSYNEQFF TGTGCCAGCAGTTTTCGGGGAGGGTCCTACAATGAGCAGTTCTTC
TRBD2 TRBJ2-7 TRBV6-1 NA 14 CASSARASGTVQYF TGTGCCAGCAGCGCTCGGGCTAGCGGGACGGTGCAGTACTTC
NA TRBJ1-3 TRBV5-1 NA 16 CASSFSARLTGNTIYF TGCGCCAGCAGCTTCTCTGCCCGGTTAACTGGAAACACCATATATTTT
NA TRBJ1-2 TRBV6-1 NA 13 CASSEGTGVGYTF TGTGCCAGCAGTGAAGGGACTGGGGTTGGCTACACCTTC
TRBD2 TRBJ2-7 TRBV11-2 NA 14 CASRLAGGPHEQYF TGTGCCAGCAGATTAGCGGGAGGGCCCCACGAGCAGTACTTC
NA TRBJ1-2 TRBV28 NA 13 CASSLAVLYGYTF TGTGCCAGCAGTTTGGCCGTACTCTATGGCTACACCTTC
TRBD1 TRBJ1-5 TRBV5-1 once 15 CASSLWTGPGQPQHF TGCGCCAGCAGCTTATGGACAGGGCCGGGTCAGCCCCAGCATTTT
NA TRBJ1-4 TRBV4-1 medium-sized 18 CASSPVGSSGGSNEKLFF TGCGCCAGCAGCCCCGTGGGTTCGTCAGGAGGGAGCAACGAAAAACTGTTTTTT
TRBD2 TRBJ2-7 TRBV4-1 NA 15 CASSQQAGGAYEQYF TGCGCCAGCAGCCAACAAGCGGGGGGGGCCTACGAGCAGTACTTC
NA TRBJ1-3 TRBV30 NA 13 CAWSVTGGNTIYF TGTGCCTGGAGTGTGACAGGAGGAAACACCATATATTTT
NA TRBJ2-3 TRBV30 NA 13 CAWSVMDTDTQYF TGTGCCTGGAGTGTTATGGACACAGATACGCAGTATTTT
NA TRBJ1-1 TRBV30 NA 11 CAWSVLAEAFF TGTGCCTGGAGTGTACTCGCTGAAGCTTTCTTT
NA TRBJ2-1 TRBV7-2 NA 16 CASSPRASSQLTEQFF TGTGCCAGCAGCCCGCGAGCTAGTTCCCAACTGACAGAGCAGTTCTTC
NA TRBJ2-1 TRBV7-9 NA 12 CASSLGVNEQFF TGTGCCAGCAGCCTAGGGGTAAATGAGCAGTTCTTC
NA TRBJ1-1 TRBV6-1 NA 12 CASIYAFREPFF TGTGCCTCTATATATGCGTTCCGGGAACCTTTCTTT
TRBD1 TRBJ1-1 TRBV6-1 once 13 CASRDRGWTEAFF TGTGCCAGCAGGGACAGGGGTTGGACTGAAGCTTTCTTT
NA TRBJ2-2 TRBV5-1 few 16 CASSPGRFLDTGELFF TGCGCCAGCAGCCCAGGACGGTTTTTGGACACCGGGGAGCTGTTTTTT
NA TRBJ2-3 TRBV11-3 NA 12 CASSPGTDTQYF TGTGCCAGCAGCCCAGGGACAGATACGCAGTATTTT
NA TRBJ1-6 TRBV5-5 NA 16 CASSFIAGDRDSPLHF TGTGCCAGCAGCTTCATAGCGGGCGATAGGGATTCACCCCTCCACTTT